This T cell receptor (beta chain) was recovered during a study of sequential checkpoint blockade in melanoma. The CDR3 sequence is 16 residues long. Germline V CDR1 and CDR2: SGHVS, FQNEAQ. The V end lost 4 bases, the J end lost 8 bases, and 21 bases lay between the germline ends. The protocol was immunoSEQ multiplex PCR, while the TCRdb copy is restricted to in-frame clones and leaves out a portion. The data contain roughly 1,700 clones, under 85% of them seen just once; the ten biggest clones take up 20% to 25%. Treatment of the sample: randomized to nivolumab then ipilimumab (arm A) or the reverse (arm B).

This TCR was sampled from a human donor with melanoma. The sequencing used CD8+ T cells sorted from blood (inferred from file names), collected from a patient given nivolumab and ipilimumab in sequence. This chain links TRBV7-8 with TRBJ2-1; tentative D call: TRBD1 (6 bases). The CDR3, as DNA: TGTGCCAGCAGCTGGCCCCGCCAGGGGCGCTTGGATGAGCAGTTCTTC. This codes for CASSWPRQGRLDEQFF.